The 17 T cell receptor beta chains listed next were all sequenced from one sample in a study of blood T cell repertoires in COVID-19. Sequencing was performed with immunoSEQ multiplex PCR; in TCRdb, only in-frame clones are kept and a portion is missing. The sample has approximately 270,000 clones, roughly nine tenths seen once; the top ten hold roughly 1.9%. Sequencing input: PBMCs or T cells enriched from blood (not recorded which). Source of these receptors: a woman aged 55-70 years who had recovered from COVID-19.

The rearrangement uses TRBV7-2 and TRBJ1-5; 9 nucleotides align to TRBD1. V lost 1 base and J lost 3; bases outside the gene matches: 4. Per the germline V gene, CDR1 is SGHTA and CDR2 is FQGNSA. This CDR3 is 16 amino acids long. DNA of the CDR3: TGTGCCAGCAGCTTAGGGGACAGGGATTTCAATCAGCCCCAGCATTTT. Its translation: CASSLGDRDFNQPQHF.

This clone occurred once. The V and J genes are TRBV27 and TRBJ1-6; 7 bases are a match to TRBD1. The germline gives CDR1 MNHEY, CDR2 SMNVEV (reference sequence). V lost 6 bases and J lost 11; bases outside the gene matches: 19. The CDR3 runs to 17 residues. Here the CDR3 DNA reads TGTGCCAGCAGACGCGGGGACAGCCACGGGCCCTTCACACCCCTCCACTTT. This encodes CASRRGDSHGPFTPLHF.

The CDR3 DNA reads TGTGCCAGCAGTTACCAGGGTTTAGGTGGAACCGGGGAGCTGTTTTTT. Protein: CASSYQGLGGTGELFF. The rearrangement joins TRBV2 to TRBJ2-2, with D tentatively TRBD1 (5 bases). CDR1 and CDR2 from the germline V gene are SNHLY and FYNNEI. This CDR3 has 16 amino acids. Trimming cost V 5 bases and J 5 bases, with 18 bases left between them.

Only a few counts were recorded for this clone. The V call is TRBV3-1 (or the pseudogene TRBV3-2), the J call TRBJ2-3, with 10 nucleotides matching TRBD2. J was trimmed by 0 bases and V by 2 bases; bases with no gene match: 8. This CDR3 has 18 residues. Germline values: CDR1 LGHDT, CDR2 YNNKEL (reference sequence). CDR3 protein: CASSQLALLAGSTDTQYF. CDR3 in DNA: TGTGCCAGCAGCCAACTGGCGCTACTAGCGGGGAGCACAGATACGCAGTATTTT.

The CDR3 reads CASSPDAGAGSSYEQYF. CDR3 coding DNA: TGTGCCAGCTCACCGGACGCCGGAGCGGGGAGCTCCTACGAGCAGTACTTC. J is TRBJ2-7 and V is TRBV18; 7 nucleotides match TRBD2. CDR1 is KGHSH and CDR2 is LQKENI in the germline V gene. J gave up 0 bases and V 3 bases, and 11 bases lay outside the gene matches. CDR3 length equals 17 residues.

This clone was seen a few times. V and J are TRBV28 and TRBJ2-1, with 10 positions matching TRBD1. This CDR3 comprises 16 residues. Germline values: CDR1 MDHEN, CDR2 SYDVKM. V was pared by 6 bases and J by 9 bases, with 14 bases of the junction left unmatched. CDR3 residues: CASSTTTGGLLFEQFF. In nucleotides, the CDR3 is TGTGCCAGCAGCACGACGACAGGGGGCTTACTCTTTGAGCAGTTCTTC.

The gene calls are TRBV12-5 and TRBJ2-2, with 9 positions matching TRBD2. The CDR3 sequence is 15 residues long. The junction had 8 bases not matched to a gene; V was cut back by 3 bases and J by 9 bases. From germline, CDR1 is LGHNT and CDR2 FRNRAP. The CDR3 nucleotides are TGTGCTAGTGGTTTTACGGGGACTAGCTTCAGGGAGCTGTTTTTT. Amino acid sequence: CASGFTGTSFRELFF.

This clone came up once. The genes are TRBV30 and TRBJ1-5; TRBD1 matches 8 bases. This CDR3 is built from 14 residues. Germline CDR1 is GTSNPN and CDR2 is SVGIG (reference sequence). With V trimmed by 3 bases and J by 3 bases, 4 bases remained unmatched. The CDR3 DNA follows: TGTGCCTGGAGGACAGGGGATCCCAATCAGCCCCAGCATTTT. As protein: CAWRTGDPNQPQHF.

The V gene is TRBV10-3, the J gene TRBJ1-1; D gene unclear. This CDR3 has 13 amino acids. V lost 7 bases and J 1 base, leaving 10 bases between the germline ends. Looked up from germline, CDR1 is ENHRY and CDR2 is SYGVKD. CDR3 sequence (DNA): TGTGCCATCAACCAAGCTTGGAACACTGAAGCTTTCTTT. It specifies CAINQAWNTEAFF.

Ten or more counts support this clone. The chain is built from TRBV11-3 and TRBJ2-5, with 7 bases that match TRBD1. V lost 7 bases and J lost 5; bases outside the gene matches: 10. Germline CDR1 reads SGHNT; CDR2 reads YENEEA. This CDR3 contains 14 residues. CDR3 sequence reads: CASTKQTGYETQYF. The CDR3 nucleotides read TGTGCCAGCACCAAGCAGACAGGGTACGAGACCCAGTACTTC.

V is TRBV3-1 (or the pseudogene TRBV3-2) and J is TRBJ1-1; no clear D gene. Germline V gene data show CDR1 as LGHDT and CDR2 as YNNKEL (reference sequence). The V gene lost 2 bases and the J gene lost 3 bases, with 10 bases spanning the gap. The CDR3 totals 14 residues. The CDR3 DNA reads as TGTGCCAGCAGCCAACCGGGGATGGACACTGAAGCTTTCTTT. The encoded protein is CASSQPGMDTEAFF.

This rearrangement joins TRBV7-2 to TRBJ2-7, with D hard to call. The CDR3 is 13 amino acids. The germline V gene encodes CDR1 SGHTA and CDR2 FQGNSA. The germline V and J ends were trimmed by 4 bases and 9 bases, with 16 bases remaining between them. CDR3 sequence: CASSSPPHLVQYF. CDR3 bases: TGTGCCAGCAGCTCCCCACCCCACTTGGTGCAGTACTTC.

The chain employs TRBV2 and TRBJ1-2; unclear D gene. CDR1 and CDR2 from the germline V gene are SNHLY and FYNNEI. The CDR3 runs to 15 residues. The ends were cut back, 3 bases at V and 8 bases at J, with 19 bases in the middle. Here the CDR3 reads CASSDRRPPDVGYTF. CDR3 coding DNA: TGTGCCAGCAGTGACCGGAGACCCCCGGATGTAGGCTACACCTTC.

V usage is TRBV4-1 and J usage is TRBJ2-1, with 10 bases that match TRBD2. Looked up from germline, CDR1 is MGHRA and CDR2 is YSYEKL. CDR3 size: 19 residues. With V trimmed by 1 base and J by 4 bases, 13 bases remained unmatched. DNA for the CDR3: TGCGCCAGCAGCCAAGGCCGGATAGCGGGAGGCCGGGGTTACAATGAGCAGTTCTTC. Its translation: CASSQGRIAGGRGYNEQFF.

The V gene is TRBV11-2, the J gene TRBJ2-5; TRBD2 is a possible D gene (5 bases). The V end was cut by 6 bases, the J end by 5 bases, with 16 bases between. The CDR3 has 14 amino acids. Germline values: CDR1 SGHAT, CDR2 FQNNGV. CDR3 amino acids: CASSRTSRLETQYF. DNA for the CDR3: TGTGCCAGCAGTCGTACTAGTAGGCTGGAGACCCAGTACTTC.

The chain carries TRBV2 and TRBJ2-7, with TRBD2 as a possible D gene (5 bases). This CDR3 has 13 residues. V was trimmed by 4 bases and J by 5 bases, leaving 12 bases between them. Per the germline V gene, CDR1 is SNHLY and CDR2 is FYNNEI. The CDR3 loop is CASSGSGRDEQYF. CDR3 DNA sequence: TGTGCCAGCAGTGGTTCCGGGCGGGACGAGCAGTACTTC.

V gene TRBV7-3 combines with J gene TRBJ2-2; D remains unclear. The CDR3 is made up of 13 amino acids. Germline CDR1 SGHTA, CDR2 FQGTGA. V shed 2 bases and J shed 6 bases, with 7 bases lying between them. CDR3 sequence reads: CASSLRLAGELFF. CDR3 coding DNA: TGTGCCAGCAGCTTACGACTGGCCGGGGAGCTGTTTTTT.